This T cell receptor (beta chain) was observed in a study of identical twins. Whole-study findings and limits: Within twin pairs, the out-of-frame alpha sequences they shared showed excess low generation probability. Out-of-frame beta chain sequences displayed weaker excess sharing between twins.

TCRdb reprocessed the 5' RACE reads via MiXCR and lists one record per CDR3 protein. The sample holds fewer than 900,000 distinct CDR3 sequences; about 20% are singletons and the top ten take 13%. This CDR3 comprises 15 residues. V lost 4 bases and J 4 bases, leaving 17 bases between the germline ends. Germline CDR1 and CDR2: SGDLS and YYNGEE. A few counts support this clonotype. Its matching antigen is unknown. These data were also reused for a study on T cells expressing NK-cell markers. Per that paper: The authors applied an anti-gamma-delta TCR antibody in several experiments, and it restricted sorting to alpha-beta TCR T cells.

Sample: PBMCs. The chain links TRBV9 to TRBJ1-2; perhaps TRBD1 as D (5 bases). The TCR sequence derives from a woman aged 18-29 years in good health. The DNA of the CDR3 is TGTGCCAGCAGCTCTGCAGGGAGAAGAGGCTATGGCTACACCTTC. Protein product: CASSSAGRRGYGYTF.